This is a list of T cell receptor beta chains from one sample in a study of cytomegalovirus exposure and HLA in healthy donors. Assay: immunoSEQ multiplex PCR; the TCRdb copy retains only in-frame clones and omits some. Altogether roughly 150,000 clones are present, around 70% being singletons, with the ten largest covering 4% to 5%. Source material: PBMCs. The receptors derive from a man younger than 35 in good health and CMV-seropositive. The CDR3 runs from the conserved cysteine through the conserved F or W. Fields, in order: V gene, J gene, CDR3 protein.

TRBV7-9,TRBJ1-1,CASSSGGQPTEAFF
TRBV5-6,TRBJ2-2,CASSLGGPSVNAGELFF
TRBV7-2,TRBJ1-1,CASSRTGRTEAFF
TRBV12-5,TRBJ2-6,CASGLVLTGRGLSGANVLTF
TRBV5-6,TRBJ2-5,CASSLMRLAGGPGETQYF
TRBV2,TRBJ2-3,CASSLRGGYRSTDTQYF
TRBV29-1,TRBJ1-5,CSVEDRGQPQHF
TRBV4-1,TRBJ1-2,CASSQEGPGGLNYGGYTF
TRBV7-3,TRBJ1-1,CASSVGQGGTEAFF
TRBV2,TRBJ2-4,CASSDRVAKNIQYF
TRBV27,TRBJ1-5,CASSPQSSGALNQPQHF
TRBV5-4,TRBJ2-3,CASSLKGQAPDTQYF
TRBV9,TRBJ2-1,CASSSSSEGTRLNNEQFF
TRBV7-2,TRBJ2-2,CASSYGLAGGAGELFF
TRBV11-3,TRBJ2-1,CASSFWQYFNLSYNEQFF
TRBV5-4,TRBJ1-1,CASSSQGDGIEAFF
TRBV9,TRBJ2-3,CASSARGFTDTQYF
TRBV5-4,TRBJ2-5,CASSLGLLQETQYF
TRBV6-1,TRBJ1-1,CASSEAGSGSWGGTEAFF
TRBV5-6,TRBJ2-3,CASSLQQGYKNTQYF
TRBV29-1,TRBJ2-3,CSVDSVLANGDTQYF
TRBV11-2,TRBJ1-2,CASSLSVRNYGYTF
TRBV15,TRBJ2-1,CATSRLGGYNEQFF
TRBV7-8,TRBJ1-1,CASSSFGQNTEAFF
TRBV2,TRBJ1-1,CASSAQENTEAFF
TRBV7-2,TRBJ1-3,CASSLGPTGSGNTIYF
TRBV21-1,TRBJ1-6,CASSKALGRTGEGNSPLHF